This TCR beta chain was identified during a study of response to subunit inactivated influenza vaccine. This clonotype was counted a few times. TCRdb itself ran the RT-PCR reads through MiXCR, one entry per CDR3 protein. The sample yields about 620,000 distinct CDR3 sequences, 11% seen once. Germline V gives CDR1 SQVTM, CDR2 ANQGSEA. V gave up 4 bases and J gave up 3 bases; unmatched junction bases: 5. The CDR3 is 13 amino acids. Another study also made use of these data, one on T cells expressing NK-cell markers. This second study says: UMIs were included in TCR beta cDNA generated by 5'RACE template switching.

The sequencing used PBMCs from blood, collected on the day of vaccination. This TCR came from a man between 45 and 60 years old who received an inactivated influenza vaccine. The J gene is TRBJ2-7, the V gene TRBV29-1; TRBD2 aligns across 8 bases. The CDR3 DNA is TGCAGCGTTGCCCGGGAGGGAAACTACGAGCAGTACTTC. It translates to CSVAREGNYEQYF.